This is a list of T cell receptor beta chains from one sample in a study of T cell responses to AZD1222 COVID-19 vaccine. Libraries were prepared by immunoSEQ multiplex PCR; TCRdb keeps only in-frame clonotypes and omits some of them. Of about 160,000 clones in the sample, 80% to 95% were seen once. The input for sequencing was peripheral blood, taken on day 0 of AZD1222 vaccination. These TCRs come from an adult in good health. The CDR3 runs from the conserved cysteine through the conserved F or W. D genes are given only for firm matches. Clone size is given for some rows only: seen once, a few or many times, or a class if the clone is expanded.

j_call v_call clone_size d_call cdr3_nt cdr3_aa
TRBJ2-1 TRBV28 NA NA TGTGCCAGCAGTTTCTCGGGGAATGAGCAGTTCTTC CASSFSGNEQFF
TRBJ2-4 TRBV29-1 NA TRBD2 TGCAGCGCTAGCGGGATTTTCAACATTCAGTACTTC CSASGIFNIQYF
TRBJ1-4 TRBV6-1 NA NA TGTGCCAGCAGTGACACAGGGTTTCGACTGTTTTTT CASSDTGFRLFF
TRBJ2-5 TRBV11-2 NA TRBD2 TGTGCCAGCAGCCCCGGGACTAGCGGTAGGGCCCAGTACTTC CASSPGTSGRAQYF
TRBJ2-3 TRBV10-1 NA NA TGCGCCAGCAGTGAGGGAGGGTGGAGCACAGATACGCAGTATTTT CASSEGGWSTDTQYF
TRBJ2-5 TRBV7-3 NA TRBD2 TGTGCCAGCAGCTTAACCGGGGGTGTAGCGGGAGTTGAAGAGACCCAGTACTTC CASSLTGGVAGVEETQYF
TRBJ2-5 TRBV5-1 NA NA TGCGCCAGCAGCTTGGCGGCAGGGAAAGAGACCCAGTACTTC CASSLAAGKETQYF
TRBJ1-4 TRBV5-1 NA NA TGCGCCAGCAGCGCGATCATGGGTCTGAATGAAAAACTGTTTTTT CASSAIMGLNEKLFF
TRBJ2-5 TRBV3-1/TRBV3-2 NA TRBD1 TGTGCCAGCAGCCAGGACAGGGGGATACAAGAGACCCAGTACTTC CASSQDRGIQETQYF
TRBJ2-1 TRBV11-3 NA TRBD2 TGTGCCAGCAGCGTCGAAGGTAGCGCCAGGGAGGGTGAGCAGTTCTTC CASSVEGSAREGEQFF
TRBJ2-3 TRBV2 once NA TGTGCCAGCATCATGACGGTTGGAGGGCAGGGGTATTTT CASIMTVGGQGYF
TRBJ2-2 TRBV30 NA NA TGTGCCTGGAGAGGAGGGGGCGGACTGTTGTTTTTT CAWRGGGGLLFF
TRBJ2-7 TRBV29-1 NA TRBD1 TGCAGCGTTGAAGGACAGGGGGCGAGGGAGCAGTACTTC CSVEGQGAREQYF
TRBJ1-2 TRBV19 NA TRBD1 TGTGCCAGTAGTATTTCGGACAGGGAGGATGGCTACACCTTC CASSISDREDGYTF
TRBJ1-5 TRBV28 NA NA TGTGCCAGCAGCCCGGGAGGGCTCAATCAGCCCCAGCATTTT CASSPGGLNQPQHF
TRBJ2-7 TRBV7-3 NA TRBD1 TGTGCCAGCAGCTTATTGCCCTTGGGGACAGGGGGCGAGCAGTACTTC CASSLLPLGTGGEQYF
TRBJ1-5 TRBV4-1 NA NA TGCGCCAGCAGCCAAGCAACGGTGGGCAATCAGCCCCAGCATTTT CASSQATVGNQPQHF
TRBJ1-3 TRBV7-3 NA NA TGTGCCAGCAGCTTAGCCGCTGGAAACACCATATATTTT CASSLAAGNTIYF